Below are 25 T cell receptor beta chains sequenced from a single sample in a study of blood T cells in healthy people across ages. Next came a second PCR, run for about 6 to 11 cycles, which used a sample-barcoded 5' primer along with a J-beta primer mix. TCRdb itself ran the 5' RACE reads through MiXCR, one entry per CDR3 protein. This table has 1.5 million to 2 million distinct CDR3 sequences, around half appearing once. Sequencing was performed on blood. The receptor set was obtained from a woman between 35 and 50 years old in good health.

The V and J genes are TRBV5-1 and TRBJ2-1, with D possibly TRBD2 on 6 matching bases. V was pared by 3 bases and J by 2 bases, with 12 bases between. Germline V lookup: CDR1 SGHRS, CDR2 YFSETQ. There are 15 residues in the CDR3. The CDR3 here is CASSWRRGPYNEQFF. In DNA, the CDR3 is TGCGCCAGCAGCTGGCGGCGGGGACCCTACAATGAGCAGTTCTTC.

CDR3 amino acids: CASMVWGTGVAGANVLTF. The CDR3 nucleotides read TGTGCCAGCATGGTCTGGGGGACAGGGGTTGCTGGGGCCAACGTCCTGACTTTC. J is TRBJ2-6 and V is TRBV7-8; 10 bases line up with TRBD1. V trimming: 7 bases; J trimming: 2 bases; junction bases outside the gene matches: 11. This CDR3 has 18 residues. The germline gives CDR1 SGHVS, CDR2 FQNEAQ.

The sample holds one count of this clonotype. The CDR3 here is CASSLDRVLGGIYGYTF. CDR3 DNA: TGTGCCAGCAGCTTAGATCGCGTTCTGGGAGGGATCTATGGCTACACCTTC. The chain is built from TRBV7-2 and TRBJ1-2; D remains unclear. The germline gives CDR1 SGHTA, CDR2 FQGNSA. Trimming took 1 base from V and 4 from J, leaving 19 bases between them. CDR3 length: 17 residues.

Comment on this clonotype: The junction and the germline gene differ at one end; a read error may be behind it. This rearrangement joins TRBV7-2 to TRBJ2-3, with D perhaps matching TRBD2 (6 bases). The CDR3 totals 15 residues. The germline V gene has CDR1 SGHTA and CDR2 FQGNSA. The CDR3 sequence is CASSLAGTDADAQYF. The CDR3 region has the DNA TGTGCCAGCAGCTTGGCCGGGACTGACGCAGATGCGCAGTATTTT.

This clonotype was picked up a small number of times. The V call is TRBV27, the J call TRBJ2-1, with 10 bases matching TRBD2. Trimming at V came to 4 bases and at J to 7 bases, leaving 10 bases not matched to a gene. Germline-derived CDR1 and CDR2 are MNHEY and SMNVEV (reference sequence). There are 16 residues in the CDR3. CDR3 protein: CASSSGAGGLWNEQFF. The DNA for the CDR3 is TGTGCCAGCAGTTCTGGAGCGGGGGGGCTTTGGAATGAGCAGTTCTTC.

This rearrangement joins TRBV6-2 or TRBV6-3 to TRBJ2-5; 10 nucleotides agree with TRBD2. V was pared by 0 bases and J by 1 base, with 5 bases of the junction left unmatched. CDR3 length equals 17 residues. Per germline, CDR1 MNHEY and CDR2 SVGEGT. CDR3 loop: CASSYSNSGGFQETQYF. The CDR3 DNA follows: TGTGCCAGCAGTTACTCCAATAGCGGGGGGTTCCAAGAGACCCAGTACTTC.

This clonotype was counted between two and nine times. This chain connects TRBV7-9 to TRBJ2-1; TRBD1 aligns across 7 bases. Trimming at V came to 0 bases and at J to 5 bases, leaving 1 base not matched to a gene. The CDR3 is 14 residues long. Germline lookup yields CDR1 SEHNR and CDR2 FQNEAQ (reference sequence). The CDR3 DNA follows: TGTGCCAGCAGCTTAGCGACAGGGAACAATGAGCAGTTCTTC. Its protein is CASSLATGNNEQFF. Variable domain in full (rest from reference TRBV7-9 and TRBJ2-1): DTGVSQNPRHKITKRGQNVTFRCDPISEHNRLYWYRQTLGQGPEFLTYFQNEAQLEKSRLLSDRFSAERPKGSFSTLEIQRTEQGDSAMYLCASSLATGNNEQFFGPGTRLTVL.

The CDR3 is CASSQDVRLAGKTSTDTQYF. The CDR3 DNA follows: TGTGCCAGCAGCCAAGATGTGAGACTAGCGGGGAAAACTAGCACAGATACGCAGTATTTT. This chain uses TRBV4-2 with TRBJ2-3, with 11 bases matching TRBD2. The CDR3 consists of 20 residues. CDR1 and CDR2 (germline): LGHNA, YNFKEQ. V dropped 0 bases and J dropped 0; count of bases not matched to a gene: 11.

This sequence joins TRBV6-2 or TRBV6-3 and TRBJ1-5; D unresolved. Trimming shortened V by 5 bases and J by 3 bases, and 17 bases separated the two germline ends. The CDR3 extends over 16 amino acids. Germline V lookup: CDR1 MNHEY, CDR2 SVGEGT. The CDR3 protein is CASSNPEQTYNQPQHF. CDR3 DNA: TGTGCCAGCAGTAACCCTGAACAAACATACAATCAGCCCCAGCATTTT.

V gene TRBV25-1 combines with J gene TRBJ2-5, with 7 bases fitting TRBD2. This CDR3 has 15 amino acids. The junction had 5 bases not matched to a gene; V was cut back by 0 bases and J by 4 bases. Germline V gene data show CDR1 as MGHDK and CDR2 as SYGVNS. The CDR3 DNA follows: TGTGCCAGCAGTGAATATCCTGGGGGGGGAGAGACCCAGTACTTC. This codes for CASSEYPGGGETQYF.

This clonotype was recorded a few times. V and J are TRBV7-9 and TRBJ1-2; 9 bases align to TRBD1. J lost 3 bases, V lost 5 bases, and 7 bases had no gene match. This CDR3 region has 15 residues. The V gene's germline CDR1 is SEHNR and CDR2 FQNEAQ (reference sequence). CDR3 nucleotide sequence: TGTGCCAGCAGCGGGACAGGGTCTGTCGACTATGGCTACACCTTC. Its translation is CASSGTGSVDYGYTF.

This clonotype was observed a few times. The chain employs TRBV28 and TRBJ2-6; 9 nucleotides agree with TRBD1. Germline-derived CDR1 and CDR2 are MDHEN and SYDVKM. This CDR3 contains 16 residues. The V gene end was trimmed by 5 bases and the J gene end by 7 bases; junction bases not matched to a gene: 9. CDR3 residues: CASSVTGQGRANVLTF. The CDR3 bases are TGTGCCAGCAGTGTCACGGGACAGGGTCGAGCCAACGTCCTGACTTTC.

This clonotype was seen a handful of times. J is TRBJ2-1 and V is TRBV14; 7 positions agree with TRBD2. Germline V CDR1 and CDR2: SGHDN, FVKESK. The junction had 10 bases not matched to a gene; V was cut back by 2 bases and J by 3 bases. CDR3 length: 17 residues. CDR3 nucleotide sequence: TGTGCCAGCAGCCAACTCTATCTAGCGGAGAACTACAATGAGCAGTTCTTC. As protein: CASSQLYLAENYNEQFF.

This chain uses TRBV4-3 with TRBJ2-7; D remains ambiguous. The CDR3 spans 17 residues. The ends were cut back, 4 bases at V and 3 bases at J, with 22 bases in the middle. Germline loops: CDR1 LGHNA, CDR2 YSLEER. In DNA form, the CDR3 reads TGCGCCAGCAGCCCCCCGCGAGGACCCAATTTAATCTACGAGCAGTACTTC. Translation: CASSPPRGPNLIYEQYF.

On this clonotype itself: Its ends do not fully match the called genes, so a read error is possible. CDR3 DNA: TGTGCCGCCAGCAGAACCCTGACTGACAGATCCAAAAACATTCAGTACTTC. The encoded protein is CAASRTLTDRSKNIQYF. The V gene is TRBV15, the J gene TRBJ2-4; possibly TRBD1 for D (5 bases). Germline values: CDR1 LNHNV, CDR2 YYDKDF (reference sequence). The CDR3 covers 17 residues.

This chain joins TRBV10-3 and TRBJ2-1, with 10 positions matching TRBD1. This CDR3 spans 15 amino acids. In germline, CDR1 is ENHRY, CDR2 SYGVKD. J was trimmed by 13 bases and V by 7 bases; bases with no gene match: 16. CDR3 sequence: CAINPGQGTGETQFF. The CDR3 bases are TGTGCCATCAATCCGGGACAGGGGACAGGGGAGACCCAGTTCTTC.

The V gene is TRBV3-1, the J gene TRBJ1-1; a possible D gene is TRBD1 (5 bases). The CDR3 has 13 amino acids. The V and J ends lost 6 bases and 8 bases respectively, with 16 bases between them. Germline CDR1 is LGHDT and CDR2 is YNNKEL (reference sequence). The CDR3: CASRTGLAGEAFF. Written as DNA, the CDR3 is TGTGCCAGCAGAACGGGGCTTGCAGGCGAAGCTTTCTTT.

The chain couples TRBV28 to TRBJ1-1; 9 bases line up with TRBD1. The CDR3 length is 16 residues. V lost 6 bases to trimming and J lost 11 bases; unmatched junction nucleotides: 19. The germline V gene has CDR1 MDHEN and CDR2 SYDVKM. As DNA, the CDR3 is TGTGCCAGCAGAAGACCGGGACAGGGAAGGGGGCCTGTGGCTTTCTTT. The encoded protein is CASRRPGQGRGPVAFF.

The chain has TRBV5-1 and TRBJ2-7, with D uncertain. The CDR3 spans 14 residues. The germline V gene encodes CDR1 SGHRS and CDR2 YFSETQ. The V end was cut by 2 bases, the J end by 5 bases, with 14 bases between. Here the CDR3 DNA reads TGCGCCAGCAGCTTAGGCACCCCGGTGGACGAGCAGTACTTC. As protein: CASSLGTPVDEQYF.

The chain carries TRBV12-3 or TRBV12-4 and TRBJ2-7; 8 nucleotides match TRBD1. Germline trimming cut 4 bases from V and 7 bases from J; bases unmatched to any gene: 9. The CDR3 totals 14 residues. The CDR3 DNA follows: TGTGCCAGCAGTTACCAGGGGGCGATGAGGGAGCAGTACTTC. Protein sequence: CASSYQGAMREQYF.

This clonotype came up a few times. The chain uses TRBV6-6 and TRBJ2-4; D is possibly TRBD1 (5 bases). Germline-derived CDR1 and CDR2 are MNHNY and SVGAGI (reference sequence). The CDR3 extends over 14 amino acids. Trimming shortened V by 7 bases and J by 0 bases, and 10 bases separated the two germline ends. The chain's CDR3 is CASTDSLAKNIQYF. The CDR3 DNA reads TGTGCCAGCACCGACAGTTTAGCCAAAAACATTCAGTACTTC.

The chain uses TRBV28 and TRBJ2-7; D uncertain. V was pared by 3 bases and J by 2 bases, with 11 bases between. The germline CDR1 and CDR2 sequences are MDHEN and SYDVKM. This CDR3 contains 14 residues. The CDR3 sequence is CASSLRQPPYEQYF. The CDR3 nucleotides read TGTGCCAGCAGTTTGAGGCAACCCCCCTACGAGCAGTACTTC.

The table lists this clonotype with a few counts. The J gene is TRBJ2-7, the V gene TRBV13; possibly TRBD1 for D (6 bases). The CDR3 contains 14 residues. Germline CDR1 is PRHDT and CDR2 is FYEKMQ (reference sequence). The V end lost 3 bases, the J end lost 2 bases, and 11 bases lay between the germline ends. CDR3 amino acids: CASSFRQDTYEQYF. CDR3 nucleotide sequence: TGTGCCAGCAGCTTCCGACAGGATACCTACGAGCAGTACTTC. Based on the CDR3 plus reference TRBV13 and TRBJ2-7, the full variable domain is AAGVIQSPRHLIKEKRETATLKCYPIPRHDTVYWYQQGPGQDPQFLISFYEKMQSDKGSIPDRFSAQQFSDYHSELNMSSLELGDSALYFCASSFRQDTYEQYFGPGTRLTVT.

The chain combines TRBV27 with TRBJ2-5, with 13 nucleotides matching TRBD2. The junction had 13 bases not matched to a gene; V was cut back by 4 bases and J by 11 bases. The length of the CDR3 is 16 residues. Germline CDR1 and CDR2: MNHEY and SMNVEV (reference sequence). As DNA, the CDR3 is TGTGCCAGCAGTTCCCACACTAGCGGGGGGGCTAATGAGCAGTACTTC. Protein product: CASSSHTSGGANEQYF.

This clonotype was counted between two and nine times. The chain is built from TRBV29-1 and TRBJ2-1, with 7 bases lining up with TRBD1. The CDR3 is made up of 16 amino acids. Germline CDR1 SQVTM, CDR2 ANQGSEA. Trimming took 6 bases from V and 7 from J; bases not matched to a gene: 18. The CDR3 protein is CSVYPGQRRIGNEQFF. In DNA, the CDR3 is TGCAGCGTCTACCCGGGACAGCGACGCATAGGGAATGAGCAGTTCTTC.